The 28 T cell receptor beta chains below all came from one sample that was sequenced in a study of T cells after yellow fever vaccination. TCRdb recomputed calls from the 5' RACE reads with MiXCR, one row per CDR3 protein. The table has 310,000 or so distinct CDR3 sequences, approximately 3.8% seen once. The sample was PBMCs, taken on the day of the yellow fever booster vaccination. All receptors come from a man aged 18 to 29 who received the YFV17D yellow fever vaccine.

In this sample, this clonotype turned up a few times. The chain links TRBV7-6 to TRBJ2-7; D perhaps matches TRBD2 (5 bases). This CDR3 contains 11 residues. Trimming took off 5 bases at V and 10 bases at J, with 12 bases between the two ends. In germline, CDR1 is SGHVS, CDR2 FNYEAQ. This CDR3 reads CASSEGSVQYF. In nucleotides, the CDR3 is TGTGCCAGCAGCGAGGGATCCGTTCAGTACTTC.

This clonotype appeared many times. The chain carries TRBV6-5 and TRBJ2-5; D is possibly TRBD1 or TRBD2 (7 bases each). V shed 6 bases and J shed 3 bases, with 11 bases lying between them. This CDR3 is built from 13 residues. CDR1 MNHEY and CDR2 SVGAGI come from the germline V gene. This CDR3 is CASRAGGEETQYF. For the CDR3, the DNA is TGTGCCAGCAGGGCAGGGGGGGAAGAGACCCAGTACTTC.

V usage is TRBV19 and J usage is TRBJ2-2; a possible D gene is TRBD2 (7 bases). Trimming cost V 4 bases and J 7 bases, with 16 bases left between them. The germline V gene has CDR1 LNHDA and CDR2 SQIVND (reference sequence). The CDR3 covers 15 residues. CDR3 DNA: TGTGCCAGTAGTAAAGGCGGGGGCATTTTCGGGGAGCTGTTTTTT. It codes for CASSKGGGIFGELFF.

This clonotype was recorded many times. The chain employs TRBV5-1 and TRBJ2-1, with 8 bases fitting TRBD2. Germline trimming cut 4 bases from V and 4 bases from J; bases unmatched to any gene: 7. CDR3 length equals 15 residues. Germline values: CDR1 SGHRS, CDR2 YFSETQ. The CDR3 coding sequence is TGCGCCAGCAGCCCCGGGACTAGTATATACAATGAGCAGTTCTTC. Translation: CASSPGTSIYNEQFF.

This clonotype was detected many times. The V gene is TRBV12-3 or TRBV12-4, the J gene TRBJ1-5; D not certain. The CDR3 totals 11 residues. V dropped 3 bases and J dropped 6 bases, with 3 bases sitting between them. This CDR3 is CASSLGQPQHF. Here the CDR3 DNA reads TGTGCCAGCAGTTTGGGTCAGCCCCAGCATTTT.

This clonotype was observed at least ten times. The CDR3 sequence: CASSYYEQYF. The CDR3 bases are TGTGCCAGCAGCTACTACGAGCAGTACTTC. The chain couples TRBV11-2 to TRBJ2-7, with unresolved D. V dropped 4 bases and J dropped 3 bases, with 1 base sitting between them. Germline CDR1 SGHAT, CDR2 FQNNGV. The CDR3 has 10 residues. The complete variable domain, with remaining parts taken from reference TRBV11-2 and TRBJ2-7, reads EAGVAQSPRYKIIEKRQSVAFWCNPISGHATLYWYQQILGQGPKLLIQFQNNGVVDDSQLPKDRFSAERLKGVDSTLKIQPAKLEDSAVYLCASSYYEQYFGPGTRLTVT.

This clonotype was observed at least ten times. The V call is TRBV11-2, the J call TRBJ2-5, with a weak D call TRBD1 (6 bases). The germline V gene encodes CDR1 SGHAT and CDR2 FQNNGV. V lost 6 bases and J lost 4, with 21 bases in between. The CDR3 totals 16 residues. CDR3 DNA: TGTGCCAGCAGACGACCCGGGACAACGAGGGGAGAGACCCAGTACTTC. Translating gives CASRRPGTTRGETQYF.

This clonotype occurred many times. V is TRBV7-2 and J is TRBJ2-3, with a possible D match to TRBD2 (6 bases). This CDR3 comprises 13 residues. Trimming took 6 bases from V and 0 from J, leaving 7 bases between them. The germline V gene has CDR1 SGHTA and CDR2 FQGNSA. The chain's CDR3 is CASRGTSTDTQYF. CDR3 DNA sequence: TGTGCCAGCAGGGGGACTAGCACAGATACGCAGTATTTT.

This clonotype showed up many times. This rearrangement joins TRBV20-1 to TRBJ1-6, with a possible D match to TRBD1 (6 bases). Germline V gene lookup returns CDR1 DFQATT and CDR2 SNEGSKA (reference sequence). The CDR3 loop spans 12 amino acids. V was cut by 2 bases and J by 7 bases, with 6 bases left in between. CDR3 amino acids: CSARRGNSPLHF. The CDR3 nucleotides are TGCAGTGCTAGAAGGGGGAATTCACCCCTCCACTTT.

This clonotype occurred many times. The chain recombines TRBV5-4 with TRBJ2-7; no reliable D call. V dropped 1 base and J dropped 6 bases, with 14 bases sitting between them. Germline CDR1 reads SGHNT; CDR2 reads YYREEE (reference sequence). CDR3 length equals 14 residues. In DNA form, the CDR3 reads TGTGCCAGCAGCTTGAAAGGCAGCGTTTTCGAGCAGTACTTC. Translating it yields CASSLKGSVFEQYF.

This clonotype was detected only a few times. The V and J genes are TRBV20-1 and TRBJ2-1; the D is unclear. Germline assignment: CDR1 DFQATT and CDR2 SNEGSKA (reference sequence). With 0 bases removed from V and 5 bases from J, the gap between germline ends came to 8 bases. The CDR3 is 13 residues long. The CDR3 DNA sequence: TGCAGTGCTAGAGATGTGGCAGACAATGAGCAGTTCTTC. The encoded protein is CSARDVADNEQFF.

This clonotype showed up many times. The chain uses TRBV30 and TRBJ1-4; the D gene is possibly TRBD1 (5 bases). CDR3 length equals 13 residues. CDR1 and CDR2 (germline): GTSNPN, SVGIG (reference sequence). Trimming took off 8 bases at V and 7 bases at J, with 17 bases between the two ends. CDR3 amino acids: CALSGKRIEKLFF. The CDR3 region has the DNA TGTGCCCTATCAGGGAAAAGGATTGAAAAACTGTTTTTT.

This clonotype was detected only a few times. The chain has TRBV12-3 or TRBV12-4 and TRBJ1-3; D not certain. CDR3 size: 12 residues. Trimming removed 10 bases at V and 2 bases at J, with 9 bases between. CDR3 coding DNA: TGTGCCAATAGGATAGCTGGAAACACCATATATTTT. It is translated as CANRIAGNTIYF.

This clonotype has just one count. The rearrangement links TRBV7-9 to TRBJ1-1; D remains ambiguous. V lost 6 bases and J 0 bases, leaving 14 bases between the germline ends. The V gene's germline CDR1 is SEHNR and CDR2 FQNEAQ (reference sequence). The CDR3 covers 15 residues. The DNA for the CDR3 is TGTGCCAGCAGGGGCCCCCGGGCACTGAACACTGAAGCTTTCTTT. Its protein is CASRGPRALNTEAFF.

This clonotype was detected only a few times. The chain carries TRBV5-1 and TRBJ2-1; maybe TRBD2 (7 bases). Germline V gene sequence: CDR1 SGHRS, CDR2 YFSETQ. The CDR3 has 16 residues. V was clipped by 4 bases and J by 0 bases, with 14 bases between them. The CDR3 coding sequence is TGCGCCAGCAGCGGCCGGGGGGCCAGCTCCTACAATGAGCAGTTCTTC. It yields the protein CASSGRGASSYNEQFF.

In its sample, this clonotype was seen a few times. This chain joins TRBV18 and TRBJ1-5; D unclear. Looked up from germline, CDR1 is KGHSH and CDR2 is LQKENI. V was shortened by 4 bases and J by 4 bases, with 11 bases between the two germline ends. CDR3 length: 14 residues. CDR3: CASSQARGNQPQHF. DNA for the CDR3: TGTGCCAGCTCACAGGCGCGGGGTAATCAGCCCCAGCATTTT.

This clonotype was observed a handful of times. The chain has TRBV9 and TRBJ2-1; D unclear. The CDR3 sequence is 15 residues long. The germline V gene has CDR1 SGDLS and CDR2 YYNGEE. The V gene lost 0 bases and the J gene lost 0 bases, with 7 bases spanning the gap. The CDR3 here is CASSVDPSSYNEQFF. CDR3 bases: TGTGCCAGCAGCGTAGACCCTAGCTCCTACAATGAGCAGTTCTTC. Full variable domain (remainder filled in from reference TRBV9 and TRBJ2-1): DSGVTQTPKHLITATGQRVTLRCSPRSGDLSVYWYQQSLDQGLQFLIQYYNGEERAKGNILERFSAQQFPDLHSELNLSSLELGDSALYFCASSVDPSSYNEQFFGPGTRLTVL.

The sample holds many counts of this clonotype. The chain couples TRBV20-1 to TRBJ1-5; D is ambiguous. The CDR3 extends over 11 amino acids. Germline assignment: CDR1 DFQATT and CDR2 SNEGSKA (reference sequence). V was trimmed by 3 bases and J by 7 bases, leaving 7 bases between them. The CDR3 region has the DNA TGCAGTGCTAGGTCGGGGCAGCCCCAGCATTTT. It specifies CSARSGQPQHF.

The J gene is TRBJ2-6, the V gene TRBV5-1; weak D call: TRBD1 (6 bases). CDR1 is SGHRS and CDR2 is YFSETQ in the germline V gene. V was pared by 3 bases and J by 0 bases, with 22 bases between. The CDR3 length is 20 residues. In DNA form, the CDR3 reads TGCGCCAGCAGCTCACGATACAACAGGGCGCCGAGCTCTGGGGCCAACGTCCTGACTTTC. Amino acid sequence: CASSSRYNRAPSSGANVLTF.

This clonotype was seen a handful of times. This chain links TRBV25-1 with TRBJ1-4; tentative D call: TRBD1 (5 bases). Germline values: CDR1 MGHDK, CDR2 SYGVNS. Trimming left V 3 bases short and J 0 bases short, with 14 bases between. CDR3 length: 17 residues. The CDR3 here is CASSDGTEPPTNEKLFF. CDR3 DNA sequence: TGTGCCAGCAGTGATGGGACTGAACCCCCAACTAATGAAAAACTGTTTTTT.

This clonotype was seen at least ten times. The chain recombines TRBV4-1 with TRBJ1-5; D remains ambiguous. The CDR3 is made up of 16 amino acids. V was cut by 0 bases and J by 1 base, with 10 bases left in between. The V gene's germline CDR1 is MGHRA and CDR2 YSYEKL. The CDR3 region is CASSQELSPSNQPQHF. As DNA, the CDR3 is TGCGCCAGCAGCCAAGAACTCAGCCCGAGCAATCAGCCCCAGCATTTT.

This clonotype came up many times. This chain uses TRBV6-5 with TRBJ2-1; D uncertain. CDR1 and CDR2 from the germline V gene are MNHEY and SVGAGI. This CDR3 spans 16 amino acids. V lost 4 bases and J lost 0, with 13 bases in between. DNA for the CDR3: TGTGCCAGCAGTTGGAACGACATACTCTCCTACAATGAGCAGTTCTTC. This sequence encodes CASSWNDILSYNEQFF.

This clonotype was counted only a few times. The V and J genes are TRBV20-1 and TRBJ2-5, with 7 bases lining up with TRBD2. The germline gives CDR1 DFQATT, CDR2 SNEGSKA (reference sequence). With 4 bases clipped from V and 0 bases from J, the junction kept 11 bases outside the gene matches. The CDR3 is 16 residues long. Written as DNA, the CDR3 is TGCAGTGCTAACCCTACTAGCGCGGGACACCAAGAGACCCAGTACTTC. Translation gives CSANPTSAGHQETQYF.

This clonotype came up many times. The CDR3 loop is CASSKFTGSTDTQYF. The CDR3 DNA reads as TGTGCCAGCAGTAAGTTTACGGGTAGCACAGATACGCAGTATTTT. This chain links TRBV7-9 with TRBJ2-3; unclear D gene. The CDR3 runs to 15 residues. V was trimmed by 6 bases and J by 0 bases, leaving 13 bases between them. Germline assignment: CDR1 SEHNR and CDR2 FQNEAQ (reference sequence).

The chain links TRBV6-5 to TRBJ1-1; D not certain. With 4 bases removed from V and 3 bases from J, the gap between germline ends came to 15 bases. Germline CDR1 reads MNHEY; CDR2 reads SVGAGI. The CDR3 sequence is 15 residues long. The CDR3 region has the DNA TGTGCCAGCAGTTCCCTGGCTAGCGGGCACACTGAAGCTTTCTTT. Translated: CASSSLASGHTEAFF.

This clonotype showed up many times. This chain joins TRBV20-1 and TRBJ2-1; D is unclear. The V gene lost 3 bases and the J gene lost 4 bases, with 7 bases spanning the gap. The CDR3 runs 12 residues. The V gene's germline CDR1 is DFQATT and CDR2 SNEGSKA (reference sequence). The CDR3 sequence: CSASLGYNEQFF. The CDR3 DNA follows: TGCAGTGCTAGCTTGGGATACAATGAGCAGTTCTTC.

The chain links TRBV29-1 to TRBJ2-7; 9 nucleotides align to TRBD1. Germline V gives CDR1 SQVTM, CDR2 ANQGSEA. The CDR3 extends over 14 amino acids. J lost 2 bases, V lost 0 bases, and 2 bases had no gene match. CDR3 DNA sequence: TGCAGCGTTGAAGAGACAGGGGGGACCTACGAGCAGTACTTC. It translates to CSVEETGGTYEQYF.

The chain links TRBV5-4 to TRBJ2-7, with D possibly being TRBD2 (6 bases). Trimming took off 5 bases at V and 5 bases at J, with 23 bases between the two ends. The germline V gene has CDR1 SGHNT and CDR2 YYREEE (reference sequence). The CDR3 has 16 residues. The DNA of the CDR3 is TGTGCCAGCAGTCTGGGAGCAGCCGGGGGTAGGAACGAGCAGTACTTC. Protein product: CASSLGAAGGRNEQYF.